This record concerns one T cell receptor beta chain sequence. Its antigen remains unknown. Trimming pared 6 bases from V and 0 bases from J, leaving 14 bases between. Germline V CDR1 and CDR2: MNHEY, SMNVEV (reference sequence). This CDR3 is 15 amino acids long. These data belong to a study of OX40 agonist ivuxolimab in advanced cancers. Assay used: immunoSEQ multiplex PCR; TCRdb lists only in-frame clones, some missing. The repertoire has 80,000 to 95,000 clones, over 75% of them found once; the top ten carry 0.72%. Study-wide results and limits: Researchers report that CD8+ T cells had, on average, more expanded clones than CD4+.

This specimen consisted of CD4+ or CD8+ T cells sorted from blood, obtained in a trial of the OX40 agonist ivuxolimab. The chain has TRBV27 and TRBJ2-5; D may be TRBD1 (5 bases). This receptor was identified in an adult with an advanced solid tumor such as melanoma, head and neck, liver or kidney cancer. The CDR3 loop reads CASSPRQRYQETQYF. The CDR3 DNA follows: TGTGCCAGCAGCCCGCGACAGAGGTACCAAGAGACCCAGTACTTC.